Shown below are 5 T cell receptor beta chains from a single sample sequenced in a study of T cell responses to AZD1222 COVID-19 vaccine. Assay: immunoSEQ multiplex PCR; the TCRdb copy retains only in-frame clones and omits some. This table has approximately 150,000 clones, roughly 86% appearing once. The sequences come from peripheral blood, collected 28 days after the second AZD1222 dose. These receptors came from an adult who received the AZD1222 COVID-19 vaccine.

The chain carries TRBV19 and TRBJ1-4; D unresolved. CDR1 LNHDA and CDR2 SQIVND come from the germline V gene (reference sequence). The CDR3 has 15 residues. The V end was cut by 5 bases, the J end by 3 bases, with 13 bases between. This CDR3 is CASSGRQAANEKLFF. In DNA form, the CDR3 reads TGTGCCAGTAGTGGGAGACAAGCGGCTAATGAAAAACTGTTTTTT.

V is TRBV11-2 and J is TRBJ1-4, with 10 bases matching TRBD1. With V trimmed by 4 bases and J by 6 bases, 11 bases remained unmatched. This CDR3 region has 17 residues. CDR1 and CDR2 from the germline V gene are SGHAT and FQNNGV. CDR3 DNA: TGTGCCAGCAGCTCGGGACAGGGGAAGGTTTTCTATGAAAAACTGTTTTTT. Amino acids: CASSSGQGKVFYEKLFF.

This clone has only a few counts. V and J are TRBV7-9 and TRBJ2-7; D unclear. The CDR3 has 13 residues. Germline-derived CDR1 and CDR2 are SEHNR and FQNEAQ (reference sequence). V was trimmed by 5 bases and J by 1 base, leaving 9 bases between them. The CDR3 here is CASSHGDSYEQYF. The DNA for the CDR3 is TGTGCCAGCAGCCATGGGGATTCCTACGAGCAGTACTTC.

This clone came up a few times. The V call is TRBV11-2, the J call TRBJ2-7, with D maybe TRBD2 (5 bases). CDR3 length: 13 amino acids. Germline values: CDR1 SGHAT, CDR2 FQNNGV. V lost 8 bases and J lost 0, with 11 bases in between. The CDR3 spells CASEGGTSYEQYF. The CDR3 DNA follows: TGTGCCAGCGAGGGCGGCACCTCCTACGAGCAGTACTTC.

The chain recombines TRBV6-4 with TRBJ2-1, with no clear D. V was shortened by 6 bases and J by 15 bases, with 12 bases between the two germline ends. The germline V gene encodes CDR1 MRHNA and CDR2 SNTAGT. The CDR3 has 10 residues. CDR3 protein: CASRLYWWFF. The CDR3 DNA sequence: TGTGCCAGCAGGCTATACTGGTGGTTCTTC.